Here is one TCR beta chain with its context. The table came from immunoSEQ multiplex PCR; TCRdb's copy has only in-frame clones and leaves some out. The sample records about 150,000 clones, 85% being singletons. These data belong to a study of blood T cell repertoires in COVID-19. Turning to the study itself: Sample material is recorded as cDNA or gDNA derived from T cells, B-cell-depleted T cells, or PBMCs.

Per germline, CDR1 SQVTM and CDR2 ANQGSEA. This CDR3 has 13 amino acids. Trimming cost V 6 bases and J 3 bases, with 12 bases left between them. The sequencing sample was made of peripheral blood. The sequence came from a woman of 80 years or more with COVID-19, enrolled during active disease. The rearrangement joins TRBV29-1 to TRBJ2-1; D might be TRBD1 (5 bases). CDR3 bases: TGCAGCGTGACCTGGGGCCTCTACAATGAGCAGTTCTTC. Protein: CSVTWGLYNEQFF.